This T cell receptor beta chain was obtained from a study of blood T cell repertoires in COVID-19. At the level of the study: Whether acute or convalescent, the COVID-19 samples came from the United States, Italy and Spain.

Using immunoSEQ multiplex PCR, the repertoire was profiled, and TCRdb retains in-frame clones only, with some absent. Of around 93,000 clones in the sample, about nine tenths were seen once. Germline CDR1 reads SEHNR; CDR2 reads FQNEAQ (reference sequence). The CDR3 runs to 15 residues. V lost 6 bases and J 3 bases, leaving 15 bases between the germline ends. Sequencing was done on a sample of peripheral blood. This TCR was sampled from a man between 18 and 35 years old with COVID-19, enrolled during active disease. The chain carries TRBV7-9 and TRBJ1-5, with TRBD1 as a possible D gene (5 bases). CDR3 nucleotide sequence: TGTGCCAGCAGTAATATGGAGGGGCCCAATCAGCCCCAGCATTTT. Its translation is CASSNMEGPNQPQHF.